What follows is one T cell receptor beta chain and its context. Clones were sequenced by immunoSEQ multiplex PCR, and TCRdb holds only the in-frame ones, with some missing. Among about 220,000 clones listed, about nine tenths were seen once. The sample originates from a study of blood T cell repertoires in COVID-19. The CDR3 length is 15 residues. Trimming took 1 base from V and 11 from J; bases not matched to a gene: 12. CDR1 LGHDT and CDR2 YNNKEL come from the germline V gene (reference sequence). The chain employs TRBV3-1 (or the pseudogene TRBV3-2) and TRBJ2-3, with 7 bases fitting TRBD2. Sequenced sample: PBMCs or T cells enriched from blood (not recorded which). The receptor was derived from a woman younger than 45 who had recovered from COVID-19. The CDR3 is CASSQGSREARRQYF. The CDR3 coding sequence is TGTGCCAGCAGCCAAGGGAGCCGGGAGGCTCGGAGGCAGTATTTT.